This is a list of T cell receptor beta chains from one sample in a study of shared clonotypes between healthy human individuals. Produced via immunoSEQ multiplex PCR; TCRdb's table is partial and in-frame only. The sample contains 2.5 million or so clones, just over 90% of which appear only once. Sequencing was performed on naive CD4+ T cells sorted from blood. The receptors stem from a young man in good health. CDR3s include the opening cysteine and the closing phenylalanine or tryptophan. The D gene is left open where the match is weak. Where a row states a size, it is once, few, many or the class of an expanded clone; other rows omit it.

D,J,size,V,CDR3,DNA
.,TRBJ1-3,.,TRBV28,CASSWAVGNTIYF,TGTGCCAGCAGTTGGGCGGTCGGAAACACCATATATTTT
.,TRBJ1-1,once,TRBV7-9,CASSLAQRRTEAFF,TGTGCCAGCAGCTTAGCGCAGCGGCGTACTGAAGCTTTCTTT
.,TRBJ1-2,.,TRBV5-1,CASSPDRGKGYTF,TGCGCCAGCAGCCCCGACCGAGGCAAGGGCTACACCTTC
.,TRBJ2-5,.,TRBV5-1,CASSLAEIFQETQYF,TGCGCCAGCAGCTTGGCCGAAATATTCCAAGAGACCCAGTACTTC
TRBD1,TRBJ2-5,.,TRBV7-9,CASSYPRGQGPSQETQYF,TGTGCCAGCAGCTATCCTCGGGGACAGGGACCCTCGCAAGAGACCCAGTACTTC
.,TRBJ1-4,.,TRBV28,CASSSREPDATNEKLFF,TGTGCCAGCAGTTCCAGGGAGCCCGACGCAACTAATGAAAAACTGTTTTTT
.,TRBJ2-7,.,TRBV9,CASSVLYEQYF,TGTGCCAGCAGCGTCCTCTACGAGCAGTACTTC
.,TRBJ2-3,once,TRBV2,CAAQDGGSTDTQYF,TGTGCCGCCCAGGATGGGGGAAGCACAGATACGCAGTATTTT
.,TRBJ2-3,.,TRBV10-3,CAISLGAEGDTQYF,TGTGCCATCAGTTTGGGGGCTGAAGGAGATACGCAGTATTTT
.,TRBJ1-6,.,TRBV4-2,CASSQDKNSPLHF,TGTGCCAGCAGCCAAGATAAAAATTCACCCCTCCACTTT
.,TRBJ2-5,.,TRBV7-6,CASSLVRGGQKETQYF,TGTGCCAGCAGCTTAGTGAGGGGTGGGCAGAAAGAGACCCAGTACTTC
TRBD2,TRBJ2-2,.,TRBV9,CASSVAGTGGPGTGELFF,TGTGCCAGCAGCGTAGCTGGGACGGGAGGGCCGGGGACCGGGGAGCTGTTTTTT
.,TRBJ1-1,.,TRBV11-2,CASSLTGTLLRNTEAFF,TGTGCCAGCAGCTTAACCGGGACGCTGTTGAGGAACACTGAAGCTTTCTTT
.,TRBJ1-3,.,TRBV28,CASSLFRGTLGNTIYF,TGTGCCAGCAGTTTATTCCGCGGGACGCTCGGAAACACCATATATTTT
.,TRBJ1-1,once,TRBV28,CASSFSELNTEAFF,TGTGCCAGCAGTTTTTCGGAGTTGAACACTGAAGCTTTCTTT
.,TRBJ2-1,.,TRBV6-5,CASSRSASSYNEQFF,TGTGCCAGCAGTAGAAGCGCAAGCTCCTACAATGAGCAGTTCTTC
TRBD2,TRBJ2-1,.,TRBV19,CASSTGLAGGVDEQFF,TGTGCCAGTAGTACGGGACTAGCGGGAGGGGTAGATGAGCAGTTCTTC
TRBD2,TRBJ2-7,.,TRBV5-1,CASNDGTSGRGEQYF,TGCGCCAGCAACGATGGGACTAGCGGCAGGGGCGAGCAGTACTTC
.,TRBJ1-1,.,TRBV6-1,CASEAGMNTEAFF,TGTGCCAGCGAGGCAGGGATGAACACTGAAGCTTTCTTT
TRBD1,TRBJ1-2,.,TRBV6-5,CASRSGQNIYGYTF,TGTGCCAGCAGATCGGGACAGAATATCTATGGCTACACCTTC
.,TRBJ1-2,.,TRBV7-2,CASSPRGLNYGYTF,TGTGCCAGCAGCCCCCGAGGGTTGAACTATGGCTACACCTTC
TRBD1,TRBJ2-1,.,TRBV10-3,CAIDRGMKNEQFF,TGTGCCATTGACAGGGGTATGAAAAATGAGCAGTTCTTC
.,TRBJ1-5,.,TRBV28,CASRPSLGSGDQPQHF,TGTGCCAGCAGGCCCTCTCTGGGAAGTGGGGATCAGCCCCAGCATTTT
.,TRBJ1-1,.,TRBV27,CASSLSSWGNTEAFF,TGTGCCAGCAGTTTATCCTCTTGGGGGAACACTGAAGCTTTCTTT
TRBD1,TRBJ1-5,.,TRBV27,CASSLEGAAGSNQPQHF,TGTGCCAGCAGTTTAGAGGGGGCGGCGGGTAGCAATCAGCCCCAGCATTTT
.,TRBJ1-2,.,TRBV7-2,CASSPAIANYGYTF,TGTGCCAGCAGCCCCGCAATAGCTAACTATGGCTACACCTTC
TRBD1,TRBJ1-5,.,TRBV19,CASSDRGNQPQHF,TGTGCCAGTAGCGACAGGGGCAATCAGCCCCAGCATTTT
.,TRBJ1-5,.,TRBV28,CASSLFDRSNQPQHF,TGTGCCAGCAGTTTATTCGACAGGAGCAATCAGCCCCAGCATTTT
.,TRBJ2-3,.,TRBV6-5,CASSYAFSTDTQYF,TGTGCCAGCAGTTACGCGTTCAGCACAGATACGCAGTATTTT
.,TRBJ1-5,.,TRBV18,CASSRSADSNQPQHF,TGTGCCAGCTCACGGTCAGCGGATAGCAATCAGCCCCAGCATTTT
TRBD1,TRBJ1-2,.,TRBV7-2,CASSAHRGQNYGYTF,TGTGCCAGCAGCGCACACAGGGGGCAAAACTATGGCTACACCTTC
TRBD1,TRBJ1-5,.,TRBV7-2,CASSLVGGGQPQHF,TGTGCCAGCAGCTTAGTAGGGGGCGGTCAGCCCCAGCATTTT
.,TRBJ2-7,.,TRBV6-1,CASRGTSEYEQYF,TGTGCCAGCAGAGGGACCTCGGAATACGAGCAGTACTTC
.,TRBJ2-7,.,TRBV10-3,CAISESDQGRQYF,TGTGCCATCAGTGAGTCGGATCAGGGGCGGCAGTACTTC
TRBD1,TRBJ2-1,.,TRBV6-5,CASSSFGQGLDEQFF,TGTGCCAGCAGTTCTTTCGGACAGGGTCTCGATGAGCAGTTCTTC
.,TRBJ1-5,once,TRBV6-1,CASSGQGLSNQPQHF,TGTGCCAGCAGTGGGCAAGGGTTGAGCAATCAGCCCCAGCATTTT
.,TRBJ2-5,.,TRBV10-1,CASEEKRRIQETQYF,TGCGCCAGCGAAGAAAAGCGAAGGATCCAAGAGACCCAGTACTTC
TRBD1,TRBJ1-1,.,TRBV6-5,CASTPPGQGNTEAFF,TGTGCCAGCACCCCCCCCGGACAGGGGAACACTGAAGCTTTCTTT
TRBD1,TRBJ2-7,.,TRBV5-1,CASSLSGTGGASREQYF,TGCGCCAGCAGCTTGTCCGGGACAGGGGGCGCGTCGCGCGAGCAGTACTTC
.,TRBJ2-5,.,TRBV28,CASSLGGPETQYF,TGTGCCAGCAGCCTCGGGGGGCCGGAGACCCAGTACTTC